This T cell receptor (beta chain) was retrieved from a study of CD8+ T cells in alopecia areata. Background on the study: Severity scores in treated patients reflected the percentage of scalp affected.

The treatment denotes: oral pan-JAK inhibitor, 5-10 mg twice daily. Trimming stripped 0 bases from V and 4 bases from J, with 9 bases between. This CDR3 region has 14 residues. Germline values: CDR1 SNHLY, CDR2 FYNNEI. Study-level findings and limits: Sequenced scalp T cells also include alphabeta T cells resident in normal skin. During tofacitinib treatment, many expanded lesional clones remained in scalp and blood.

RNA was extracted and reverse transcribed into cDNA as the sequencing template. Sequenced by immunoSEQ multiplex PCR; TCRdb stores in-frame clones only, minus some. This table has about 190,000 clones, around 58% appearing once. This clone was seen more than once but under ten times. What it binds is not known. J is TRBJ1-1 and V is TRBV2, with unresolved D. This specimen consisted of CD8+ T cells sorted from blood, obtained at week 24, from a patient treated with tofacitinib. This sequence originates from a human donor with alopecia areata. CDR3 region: CASSEAVRSTEAFF. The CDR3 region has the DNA TGTGCCAGCAGTGAAGCGGTGAGAAGCACTGAAGCTTTCTTT.